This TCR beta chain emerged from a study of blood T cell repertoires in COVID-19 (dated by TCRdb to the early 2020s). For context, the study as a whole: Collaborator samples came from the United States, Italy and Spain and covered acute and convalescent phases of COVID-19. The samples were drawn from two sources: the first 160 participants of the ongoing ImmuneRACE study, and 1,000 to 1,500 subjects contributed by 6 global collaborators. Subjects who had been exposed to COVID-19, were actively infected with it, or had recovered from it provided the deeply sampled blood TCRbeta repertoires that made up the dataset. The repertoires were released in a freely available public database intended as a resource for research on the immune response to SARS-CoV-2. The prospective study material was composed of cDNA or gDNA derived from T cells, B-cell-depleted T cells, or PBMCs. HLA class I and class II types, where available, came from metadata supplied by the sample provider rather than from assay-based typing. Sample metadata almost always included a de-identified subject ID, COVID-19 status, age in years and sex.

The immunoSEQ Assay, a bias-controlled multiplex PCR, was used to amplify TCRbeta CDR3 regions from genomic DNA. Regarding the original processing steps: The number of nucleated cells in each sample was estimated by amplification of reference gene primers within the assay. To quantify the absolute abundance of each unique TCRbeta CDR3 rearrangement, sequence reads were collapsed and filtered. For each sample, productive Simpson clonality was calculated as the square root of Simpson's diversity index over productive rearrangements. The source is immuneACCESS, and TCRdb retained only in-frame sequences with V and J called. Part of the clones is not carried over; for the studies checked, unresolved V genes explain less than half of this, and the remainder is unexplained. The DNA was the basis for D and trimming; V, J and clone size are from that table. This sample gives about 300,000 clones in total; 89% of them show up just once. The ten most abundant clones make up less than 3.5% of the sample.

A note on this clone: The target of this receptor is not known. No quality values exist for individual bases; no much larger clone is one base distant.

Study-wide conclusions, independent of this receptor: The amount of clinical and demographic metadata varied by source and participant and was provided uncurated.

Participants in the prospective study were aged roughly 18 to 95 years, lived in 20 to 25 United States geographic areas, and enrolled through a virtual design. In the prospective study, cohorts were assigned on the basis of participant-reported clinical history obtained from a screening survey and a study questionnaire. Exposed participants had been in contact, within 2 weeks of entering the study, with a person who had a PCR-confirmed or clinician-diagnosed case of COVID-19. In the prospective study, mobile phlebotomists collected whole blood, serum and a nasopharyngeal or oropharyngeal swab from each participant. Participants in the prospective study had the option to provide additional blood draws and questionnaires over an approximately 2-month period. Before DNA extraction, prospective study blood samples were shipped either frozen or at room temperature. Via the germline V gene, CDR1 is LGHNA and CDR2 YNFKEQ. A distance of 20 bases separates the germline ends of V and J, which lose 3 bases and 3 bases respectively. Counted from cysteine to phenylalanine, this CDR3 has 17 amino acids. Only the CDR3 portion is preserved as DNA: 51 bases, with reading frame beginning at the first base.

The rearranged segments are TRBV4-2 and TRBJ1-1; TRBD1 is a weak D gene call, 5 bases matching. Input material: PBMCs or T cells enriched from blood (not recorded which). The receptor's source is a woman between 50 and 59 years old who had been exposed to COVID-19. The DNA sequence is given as TGTGCCAGCAGCCAGGAGGGAAACAGGCGAAGGTACACTGAAGCTTTCTTT. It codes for CASSQEGNRRRYTEAFF.